This is a list of T cell receptor beta chains from one sample in a study of blood T cell repertoires in COVID-19. Assay: immunoSEQ multiplex PCR; the TCRdb copy retains only in-frame clones and omits some. Of 150,000 to 160,000 clones in the sample, roughly four fifths were seen once. Specimen: peripheral blood. The receptor set was obtained from a woman in her fifties or sixties with acute or convalescent COVID-19. CDR3s include the opening cysteine and the closing phenylalanine or tryptophan. A D gene is named only where the DNA matches it firmly.

CDR3	V	D	J
CASSPWTSGGETQYF	TRBV3-1/TRBV3-2	TRBD2	TRBJ2-5
CASSVEIGLAGGAYNEQFF	TRBV9	TRBD2	TRBJ2-1
CASSFPSSTDTQYF	TRBV5-5	.	TRBJ2-3
CASSQARGYGHTIYF	TRBV14	.	TRBJ1-3
CASTNPGSSGNTIYF	TRBV5-1	.	TRBJ1-3
CASSPPGGAEVNEKLFF	TRBV6-6	.	TRBJ1-4
CASSPAAGRDTQYF	TRBV5-1	.	TRBJ2-3
CASRLGGQETQYF	TRBV6-5	.	TRBJ2-5
CAWGAGPRPQHF	TRBV30	.	TRBJ1-5
CASSQTANTEAFF	TRBV10-1	.	TRBJ1-1
CASSRFGQGSDTQYF	TRBV5-1	TRBD1	TRBJ2-3
CASMRALEAFF	TRBV6-5	.	TRBJ1-1
CSALLNTEAFF	TRBV20-1	.	TRBJ1-1
CASREGYNSPLHF	TRBV6-5	.	TRBJ1-6
CASSVEGGTTQYF	TRBV9	.	TRBJ2-5
CASSPLAGGTDTQYF	TRBV7-9	TRBD2	TRBJ2-3
CAWSFRGQGAFGYTF	TRBV30	TRBD1	TRBJ1-2
CASSLSEPGEEKLFF	TRBV5-1	.	TRBJ1-4
CASSLGAGAGYNEQFF	TRBV28	.	TRBJ2-1
CASSVGVQASWSTEAFF	TRBV9	.	TRBJ1-1
CASSSGQGNTEAFF	TRBV28	TRBD1	TRBJ1-1
CASSHLGPTRGYNEQFF	TRBV21-1	.	TRBJ2-1
CATPRGGQGGDEQYF	TRBV2	.	TRBJ2-7
CASSPNGGWGTDDTGELFF	TRBV7-3	.	TRBJ2-2
CASSPPFQETQYF	TRBV6-2/TRBV6-3	.	TRBJ2-5
CAGTAGAGYGYTF	TRBV6-6	.	TRBJ1-2
CASTRQVGEAFF	TRBV2	.	TRBJ1-1
CASSLDAAGGAGANVLTF	TRBV5-1	TRBD2	TRBJ2-6
CATLLQGGRTEAFF	TRBV19	.	TRBJ1-1
CASPRGYEQFF	TRBV19	.	TRBJ2-1
CASTTGPDLHF	TRBV12-3/TRBV12-4	.	TRBJ1-6
CASSEGQPNTEAFF	TRBV5-1	TRBD1	TRBJ1-1
CASTPWAGGNTEAFF	TRBV19	.	TRBJ1-1
CASRPPWTGDTGELFF	TRBV3-1/TRBV3-2	TRBD1	TRBJ2-2
CASTQNEKLFF	TRBV28	.	TRBJ1-4
CASSLLAGVETQYF	TRBV7-3	TRBD2	TRBJ2-5
CASSKSDRGTLQETQYF	TRBV19	TRBD1	TRBJ2-5
CASSQGGGISGANVLTF	TRBV3-1/TRBV3-2	TRBD2	TRBJ2-6
CASSSGQDSEKLFF	TRBV5-1	TRBD1	TRBJ1-4
CASRQFNANTGELFF	TRBV6-5	.	TRBJ2-2
CASSLSTGGNEKLFF	TRBV5-1	TRBD1	TRBJ1-4
CASSRTQGFEQYF	TRBV10-1	.	TRBJ2-7
CASSRTGKGGYTF	TRBV12-3/TRBV12-4	.	TRBJ1-2
CASSQDPQGLSQYF	TRBV4-1	.	TRBJ2-5
CAWRIGASYTF	TRBV30	.	TRBJ1-2
CASTRTSHGTQYF	TRBV6-5	TRBD2	TRBJ2-5
CASSRQGTNQPQHF	TRBV19	TRBD1	TRBJ1-5
CASSPDRDQPQHF	TRBV18	TRBD1	TRBJ1-5
CATSGPGGRNQPQHF	TRBV24-1	TRBD1	TRBJ1-5
CASSVDLGQGTPEAFF	TRBV9	.	TRBJ1-1
CATKHRDRRSSYNSPLHF	TRBV6-4	TRBD1	TRBJ1-6
CASSFGGAGSYEQYF	TRBV11-2	.	TRBJ2-7
CASSLMGQTSTDTQYF	TRBV7-9	.	TRBJ2-3